This T cell receptor beta chain was recovered during a study of OX40 agonist ivuxolimab in advanced cancers. Sequencing used immunoSEQ multiplex PCR; TCRdb keeps in-frame clones, though not all of them. The sample holds some 21,000 clones, approximately 90% seen once. CDR3 length equals 15 residues. V lost 4 bases to trimming and J lost 0 bases, with 13 bases between them. The V gene's germline CDR1 is SGHDT and CDR2 YYEEEE. The sequence was obtained from an adult with an advanced solid tumor such as melanoma, head and neck, liver or kidney cancer. The chain combines TRBV5-6 with TRBJ1-2; D unresolved. Specimen: CD4+ or CD8+ T cells sorted from blood, collected in a trial of the OX40 agonist ivuxolimab. The CDR3 region is CASSLGMLANYGYTF. The CDR3, as DNA: TGTGCCAGCAGCCTTGGAATGTTAGCTAACTATGGCTACACCTTC.